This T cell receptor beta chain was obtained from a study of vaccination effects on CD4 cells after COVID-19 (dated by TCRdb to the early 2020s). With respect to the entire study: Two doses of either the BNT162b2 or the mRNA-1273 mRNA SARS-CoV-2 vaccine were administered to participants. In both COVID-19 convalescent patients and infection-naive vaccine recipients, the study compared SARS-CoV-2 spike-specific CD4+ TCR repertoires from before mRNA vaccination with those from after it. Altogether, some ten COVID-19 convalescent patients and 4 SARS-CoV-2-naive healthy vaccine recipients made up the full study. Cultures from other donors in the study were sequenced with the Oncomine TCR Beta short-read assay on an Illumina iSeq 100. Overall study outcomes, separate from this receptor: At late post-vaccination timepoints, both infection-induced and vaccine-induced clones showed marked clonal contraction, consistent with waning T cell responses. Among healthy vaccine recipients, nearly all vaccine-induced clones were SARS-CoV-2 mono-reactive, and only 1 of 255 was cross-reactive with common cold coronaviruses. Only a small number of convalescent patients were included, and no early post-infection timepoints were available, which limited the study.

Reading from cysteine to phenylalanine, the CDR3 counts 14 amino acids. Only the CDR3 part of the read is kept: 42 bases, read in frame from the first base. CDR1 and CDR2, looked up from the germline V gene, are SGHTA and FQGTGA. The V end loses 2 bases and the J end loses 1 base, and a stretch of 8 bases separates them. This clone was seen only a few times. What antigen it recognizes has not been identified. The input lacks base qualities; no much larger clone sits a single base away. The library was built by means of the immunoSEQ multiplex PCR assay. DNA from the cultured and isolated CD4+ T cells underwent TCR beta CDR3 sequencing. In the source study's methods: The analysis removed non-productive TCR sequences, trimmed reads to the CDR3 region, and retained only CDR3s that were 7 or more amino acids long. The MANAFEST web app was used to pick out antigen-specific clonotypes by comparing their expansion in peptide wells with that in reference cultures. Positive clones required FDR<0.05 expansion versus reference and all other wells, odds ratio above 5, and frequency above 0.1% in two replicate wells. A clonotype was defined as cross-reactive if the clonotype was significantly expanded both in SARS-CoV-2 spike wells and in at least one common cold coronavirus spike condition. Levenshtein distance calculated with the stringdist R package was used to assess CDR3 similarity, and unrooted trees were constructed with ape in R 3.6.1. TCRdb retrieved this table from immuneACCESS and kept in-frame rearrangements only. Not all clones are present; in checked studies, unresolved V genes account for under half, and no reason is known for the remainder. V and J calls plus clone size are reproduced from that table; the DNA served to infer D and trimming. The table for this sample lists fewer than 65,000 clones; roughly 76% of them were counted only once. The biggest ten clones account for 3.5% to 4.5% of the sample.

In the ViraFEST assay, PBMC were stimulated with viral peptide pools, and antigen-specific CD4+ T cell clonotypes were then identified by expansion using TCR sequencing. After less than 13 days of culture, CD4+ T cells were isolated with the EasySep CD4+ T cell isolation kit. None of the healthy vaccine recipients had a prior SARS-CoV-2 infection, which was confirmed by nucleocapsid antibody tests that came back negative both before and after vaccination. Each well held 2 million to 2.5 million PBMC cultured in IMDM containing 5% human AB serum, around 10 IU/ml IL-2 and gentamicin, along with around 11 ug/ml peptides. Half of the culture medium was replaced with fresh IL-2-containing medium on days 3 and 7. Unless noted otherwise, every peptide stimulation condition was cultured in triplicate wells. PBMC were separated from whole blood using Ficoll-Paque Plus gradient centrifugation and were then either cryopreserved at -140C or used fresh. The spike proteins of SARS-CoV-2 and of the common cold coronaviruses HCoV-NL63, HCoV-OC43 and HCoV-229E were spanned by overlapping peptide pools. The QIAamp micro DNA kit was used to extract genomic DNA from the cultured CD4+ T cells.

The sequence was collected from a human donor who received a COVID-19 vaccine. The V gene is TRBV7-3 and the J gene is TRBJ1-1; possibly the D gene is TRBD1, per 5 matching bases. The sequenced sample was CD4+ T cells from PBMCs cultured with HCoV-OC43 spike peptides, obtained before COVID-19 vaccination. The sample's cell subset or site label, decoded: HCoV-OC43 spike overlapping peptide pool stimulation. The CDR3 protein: CASSLSTANTEAFF. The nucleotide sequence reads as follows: TGTGCCAGCAGCTTATCGACAGCGAACACTGAAGCTTTCTTT.